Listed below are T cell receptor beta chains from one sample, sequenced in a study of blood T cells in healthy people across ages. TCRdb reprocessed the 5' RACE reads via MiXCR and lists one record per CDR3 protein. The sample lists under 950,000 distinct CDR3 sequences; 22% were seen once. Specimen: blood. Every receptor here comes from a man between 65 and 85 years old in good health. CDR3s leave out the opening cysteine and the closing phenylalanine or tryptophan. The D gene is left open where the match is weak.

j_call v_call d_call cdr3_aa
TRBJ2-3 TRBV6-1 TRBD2 ASSGQLAGGRDTQY
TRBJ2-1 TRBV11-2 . ASSPLGHTGNEQF
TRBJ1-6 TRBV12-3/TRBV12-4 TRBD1 ASTNRDRDSPLH
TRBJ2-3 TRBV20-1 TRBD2 SALSYAGVTDTQY
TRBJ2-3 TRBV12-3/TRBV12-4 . ASIQRETGDAQY
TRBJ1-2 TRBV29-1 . SVGQSETNYGYP
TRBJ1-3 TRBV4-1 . ASSQQEDRRNTIY
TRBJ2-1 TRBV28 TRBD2 ASSFPGLAAYNEQF
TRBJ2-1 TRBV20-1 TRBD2 SARRLAGRNEQF
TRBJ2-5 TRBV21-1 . ASSKRQLAETQY
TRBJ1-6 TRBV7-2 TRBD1 ASSSVATGAYNSPLH
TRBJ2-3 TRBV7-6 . ASSLESGVITDTQY
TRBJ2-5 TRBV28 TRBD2 ASSLRLAGVSQETQY
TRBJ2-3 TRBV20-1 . SARDTRKHTDTQY
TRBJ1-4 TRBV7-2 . ASSSINEKLF
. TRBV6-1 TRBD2 ASSELAGGPNEQF
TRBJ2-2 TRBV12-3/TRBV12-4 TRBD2 ASSSGSTGTGELF
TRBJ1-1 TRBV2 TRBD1 ASSEVTGKAEAF
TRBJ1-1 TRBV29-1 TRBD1 SVLRPGTVNTEAF
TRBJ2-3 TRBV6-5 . ASSPTLGGVTDAQY
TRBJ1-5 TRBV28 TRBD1 ASSLPKGQGASQPQH
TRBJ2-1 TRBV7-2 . ASSLLGGVSEQF
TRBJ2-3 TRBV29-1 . SVEEANTQY
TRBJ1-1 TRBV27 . ASSPLRPNTEAF
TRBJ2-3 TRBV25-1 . ASSDAQPLDTQY
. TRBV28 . ASSSDEPETQY
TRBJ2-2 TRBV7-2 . ASTRPQPHTGELF
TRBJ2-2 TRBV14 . ASSQITDTGELF
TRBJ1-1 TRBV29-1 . SVAYTEAF
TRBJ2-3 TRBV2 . ASSEGGDTQY
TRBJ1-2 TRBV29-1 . SVAPDSYGYT
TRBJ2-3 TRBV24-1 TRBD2 ATREAGVSTDTQY
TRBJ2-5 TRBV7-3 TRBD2 ASSSIDGSSGRRETQY
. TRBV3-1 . ASSQARGREQY
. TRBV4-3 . ASSQDGAGRYNEQF
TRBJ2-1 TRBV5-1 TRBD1 ASSLTGTGDYNEQF
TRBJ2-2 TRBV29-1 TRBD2 SVEDPWTSGRSTGELF
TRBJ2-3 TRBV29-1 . SGTFDTQY
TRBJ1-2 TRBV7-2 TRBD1 ASSLQTGLYGYT
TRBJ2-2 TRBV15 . ATSRGATGELF
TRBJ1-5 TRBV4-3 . ASSQDEGPDQPQH
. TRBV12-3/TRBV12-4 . ASSFRQVYEQF
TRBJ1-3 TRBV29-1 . SVESDATSGNTIY
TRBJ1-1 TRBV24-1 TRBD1 ATSDPRGPGTEAF
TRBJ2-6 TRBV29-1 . SVAGISGANVLT